The subject of this entry is one T cell receptor (beta chain). Its antigen is unknown. The sample comes from a study of cytomegalovirus exposure and HLA in healthy donors. 60 Vbeta and 13 Jbeta primers were used in PCR. The method was immunoSEQ multiplex PCR; TCRdb's version includes in-frame clones alone and lacks a portion of them. The profile covers about 160,000 clones, with roughly 80% appearing a single time and approximately 7% taken by the ten largest. The V segment lost 7 bases and the J segment 2 bases; nucleotides outside the gene matches: 3. CDR3 length: 15 residues. Germline assignment: CDR1 SGDLS and CDR2 YYNGEE. Study results and caveats: A later analysis linked a missense variant in DCLRE1C to the trimming of TCR beta V and J genes. Links to common viral pathogens appeared, in a later analysis, for several of the most significant clusters.

The sequence derives from a woman aged 30 to 39 in good health and CMV-seropositive. The V call is TRBV9, the J call TRBJ2-6; TRBD2 matches at 10 bases. The material sequenced was PBMCs. In DNA form, the CDR3 reads TGTGCCAGCGCCAGCGGGGGGGCTGGGGCCAACGTCCTGACTTTC. It codes for CASASGGAGANVLTF.